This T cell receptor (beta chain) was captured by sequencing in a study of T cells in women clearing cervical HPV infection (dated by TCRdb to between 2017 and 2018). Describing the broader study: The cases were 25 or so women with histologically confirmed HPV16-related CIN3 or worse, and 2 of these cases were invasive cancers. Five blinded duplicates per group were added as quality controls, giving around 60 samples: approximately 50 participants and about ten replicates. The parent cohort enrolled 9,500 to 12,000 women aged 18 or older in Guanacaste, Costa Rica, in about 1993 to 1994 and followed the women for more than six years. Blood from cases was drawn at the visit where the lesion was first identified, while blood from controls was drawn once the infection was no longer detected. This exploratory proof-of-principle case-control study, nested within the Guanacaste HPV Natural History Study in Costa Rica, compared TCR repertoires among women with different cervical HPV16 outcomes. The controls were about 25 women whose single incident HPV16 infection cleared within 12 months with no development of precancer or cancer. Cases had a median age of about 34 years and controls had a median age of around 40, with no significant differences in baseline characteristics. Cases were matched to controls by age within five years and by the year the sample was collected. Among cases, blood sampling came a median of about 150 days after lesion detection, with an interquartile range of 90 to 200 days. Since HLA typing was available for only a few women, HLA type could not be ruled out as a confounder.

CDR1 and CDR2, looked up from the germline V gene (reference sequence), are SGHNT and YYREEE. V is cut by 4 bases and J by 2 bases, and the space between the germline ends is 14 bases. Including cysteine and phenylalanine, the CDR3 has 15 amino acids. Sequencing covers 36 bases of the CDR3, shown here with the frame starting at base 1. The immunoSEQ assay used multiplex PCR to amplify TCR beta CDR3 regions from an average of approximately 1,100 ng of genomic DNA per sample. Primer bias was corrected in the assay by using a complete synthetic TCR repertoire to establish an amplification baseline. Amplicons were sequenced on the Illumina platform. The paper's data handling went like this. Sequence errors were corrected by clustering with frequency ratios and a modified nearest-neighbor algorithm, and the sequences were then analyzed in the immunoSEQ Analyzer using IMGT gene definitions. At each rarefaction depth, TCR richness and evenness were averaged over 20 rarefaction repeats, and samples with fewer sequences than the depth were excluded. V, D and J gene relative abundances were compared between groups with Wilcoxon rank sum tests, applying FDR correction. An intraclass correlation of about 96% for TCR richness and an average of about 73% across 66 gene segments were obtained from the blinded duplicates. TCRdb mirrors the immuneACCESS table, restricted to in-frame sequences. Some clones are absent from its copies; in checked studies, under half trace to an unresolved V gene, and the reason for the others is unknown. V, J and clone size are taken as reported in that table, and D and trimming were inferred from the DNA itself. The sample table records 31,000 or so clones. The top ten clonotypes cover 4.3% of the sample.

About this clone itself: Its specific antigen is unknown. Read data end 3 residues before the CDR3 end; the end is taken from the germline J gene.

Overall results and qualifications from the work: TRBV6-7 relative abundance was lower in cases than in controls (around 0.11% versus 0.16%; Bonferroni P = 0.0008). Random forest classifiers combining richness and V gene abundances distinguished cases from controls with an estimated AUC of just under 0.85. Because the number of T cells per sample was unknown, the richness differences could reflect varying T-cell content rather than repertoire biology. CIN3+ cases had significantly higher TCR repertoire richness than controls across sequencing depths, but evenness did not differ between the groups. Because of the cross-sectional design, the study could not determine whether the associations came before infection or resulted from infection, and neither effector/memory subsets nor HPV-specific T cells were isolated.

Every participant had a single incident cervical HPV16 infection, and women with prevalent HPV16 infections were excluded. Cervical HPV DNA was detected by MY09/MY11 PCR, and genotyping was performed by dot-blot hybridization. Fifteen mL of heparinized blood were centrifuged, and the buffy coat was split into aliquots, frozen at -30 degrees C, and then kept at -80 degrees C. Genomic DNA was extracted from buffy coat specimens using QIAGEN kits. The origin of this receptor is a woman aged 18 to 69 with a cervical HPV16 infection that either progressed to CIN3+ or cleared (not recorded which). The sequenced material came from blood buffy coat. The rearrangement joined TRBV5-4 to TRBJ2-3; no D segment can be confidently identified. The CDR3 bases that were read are TGTGCCAGCAGCGCCGAAAACCGCGACACAGATACG. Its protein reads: CASSAENRDTDT. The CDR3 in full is CASSAENRDTDTQYF.